This T cell receptor (beta chain) was found in a study of blood T cell repertoires in COVID-19. Study background: Researchers got acute and convalescent COVID-19 samples from the United States, Italy and Spain. The cDNA or gDNA used as material had been derived from T cells, B-cell-depleted T cells, or PBMCs.

Germline values: CDR1 MDHEN, CDR2 SYDVKM. Trimming removed 5 bases at V and 6 bases at J, with 11 bases between. CDR3 length equals 14 residues. In the original workflow: The authors estimated nucleated cell counts from reference gene primer amplification. This table comes from immunoSEQ multiplex PCR, and its TCRdb copy is limited to in-frame clones, with some not included. The DNA was the basis for D and trimming; V, J and clone size are from that table. The table includes 130,000 or so clones, roughly 88% detected once. This chain links TRBV28 with TRBJ1-6; a possible D gene is TRBD1 (5 bases). This clonotype was obtained from an older woman with acute or convalescent COVID-19. The specimen was peripheral blood. CDR3 coding DNA: TGTGCCAGCAGTCTCGACAGTAGTAATTCACCCCTCCACTTT. Translating it yields CASSLDSSNSPLHF. The whole variable domain, remainder taken from reference TRBV28 and TRBJ1-6, is DVKVTQSSRYLVKRTGEKVFLECVQDMDHENMFWYRQDPGLGLRLIYFSYDVKMKEKGDIPEGYSVSREKKERFSLILESASTNQTSMYLCASSLDSSNSPLHFGNGTRLTVT.